The clone carrying this T cell receptor (beta chain) has more than one count but fewer than ten. Patients aged 18 to 65 had newly diagnosed hyperthyroidism that had lasted under 2 months. Used for diagnoses were clinical symptoms, serum thyroxine and TRAb, thyroid ultrasound and orbital computed tomography. CDR1 is SGHDT and CDR2 is YYEEEE in the germline V gene. The CDR3 length is 14 residues. Trimming took 2 bases from V and 3 from J, leaving 11 bases between them. These data come from a study of T cells in Graves' hyperthyroidism and ophthalmopathy. The investigators amplified TCR beta CDR3 regions from RNA transcripts. HTBI primers were used for first-round RT-PCR of the TCR CDR3. TCRdb re-called the multiplex PCR reads through MiXCR, storing one row per CDR3 protein. Here the sample spans approximately 480,000 distinct CDR3 sequences, under 25% being singletons.

Source material: blood. The chain joins TRBV5-6 to TRBJ1-1, with a possible D match to TRBD1 (5 bases). This receptor was taken from a man younger than 35 with Graves' hyperthyroidism. CDR3 sequence: CASSLPRADTEAFF. The DNA of the CDR3 is TGTGCCAGCAGCTTACCCAGGGCGGACACTGAAGCTTTCTTT.